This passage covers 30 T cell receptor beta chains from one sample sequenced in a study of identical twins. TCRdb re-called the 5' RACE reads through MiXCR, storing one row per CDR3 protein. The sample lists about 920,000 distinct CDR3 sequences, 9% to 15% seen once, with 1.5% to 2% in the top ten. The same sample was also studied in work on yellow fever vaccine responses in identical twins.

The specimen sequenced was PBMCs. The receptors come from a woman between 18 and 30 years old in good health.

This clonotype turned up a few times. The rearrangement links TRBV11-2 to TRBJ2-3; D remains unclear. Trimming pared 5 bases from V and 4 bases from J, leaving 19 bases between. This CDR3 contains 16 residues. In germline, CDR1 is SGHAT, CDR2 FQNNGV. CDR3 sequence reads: CASSLLDTLIADTQYF. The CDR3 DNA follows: TGTGCCAGCAGCCTGCTAGACACTTTAATTGCAGATACGCAGTATTTT.

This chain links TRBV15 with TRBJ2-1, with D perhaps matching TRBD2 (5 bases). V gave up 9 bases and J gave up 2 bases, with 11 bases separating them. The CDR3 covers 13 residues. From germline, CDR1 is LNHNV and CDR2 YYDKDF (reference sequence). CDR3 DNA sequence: TGTGCCACGGGGAGAAACCCCTACAATGAGCAGTTCTTC. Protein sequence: CATGRNPYNEQFF.

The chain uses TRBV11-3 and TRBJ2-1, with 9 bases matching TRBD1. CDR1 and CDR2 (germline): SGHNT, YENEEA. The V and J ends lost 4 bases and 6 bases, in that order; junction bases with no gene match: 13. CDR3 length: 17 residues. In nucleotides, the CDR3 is TGTGCCAGCAGCTCCTTTGCGGGGGACAGGGTCTTCAATGAGCAGTTCTTC. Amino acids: CASSSFAGDRVFNEQFF.

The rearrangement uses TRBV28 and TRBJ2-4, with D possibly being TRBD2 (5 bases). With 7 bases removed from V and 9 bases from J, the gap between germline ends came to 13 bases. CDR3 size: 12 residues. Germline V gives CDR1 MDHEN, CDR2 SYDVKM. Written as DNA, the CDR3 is TGTGCCAGCATATCCGGCCGGGGCATTCAGTACTTC. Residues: CASISGRGIQYF.

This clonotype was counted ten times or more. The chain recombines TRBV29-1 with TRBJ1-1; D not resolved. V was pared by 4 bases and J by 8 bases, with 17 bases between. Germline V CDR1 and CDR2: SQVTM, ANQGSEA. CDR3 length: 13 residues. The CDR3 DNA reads TGCAGCGTTGTACTGGGTCAGCCATCGGAAGCTTTCTTT. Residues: CSVVLGQPSEAFF.

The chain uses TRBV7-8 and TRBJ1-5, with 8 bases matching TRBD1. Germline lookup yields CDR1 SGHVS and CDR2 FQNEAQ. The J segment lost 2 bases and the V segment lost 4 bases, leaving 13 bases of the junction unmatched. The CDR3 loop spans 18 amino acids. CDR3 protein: CASSSTYLAGGGNQPQHF. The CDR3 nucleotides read TGTGCCAGCAGCTCCACGTACCTGGCAGGGGGCGGCAATCAGCCCCAGCATTTT.

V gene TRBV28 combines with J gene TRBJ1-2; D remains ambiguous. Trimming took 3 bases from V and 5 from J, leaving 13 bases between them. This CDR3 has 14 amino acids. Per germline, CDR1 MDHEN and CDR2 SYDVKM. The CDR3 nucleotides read TGTGCCAGCAGTTTTGCCCCCGGAAAGTATGGCTACACCTTC. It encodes CASSFAPGKYGYTF.

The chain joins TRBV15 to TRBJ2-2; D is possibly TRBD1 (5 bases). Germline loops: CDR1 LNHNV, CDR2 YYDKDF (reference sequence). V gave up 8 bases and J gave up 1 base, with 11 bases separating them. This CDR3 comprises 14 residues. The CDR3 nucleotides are TGTGCCACCTCCCGACAGAGGAACACCGGGGAGCTGTTTTTT. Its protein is CATSRQRNTGELFF.

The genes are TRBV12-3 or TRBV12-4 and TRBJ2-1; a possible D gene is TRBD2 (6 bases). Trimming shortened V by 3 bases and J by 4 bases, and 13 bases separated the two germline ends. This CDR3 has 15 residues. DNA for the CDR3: TGTGCCAGCAGTTTGGGGGGTTTCCTTTACAATGAGCAGTTCTTC. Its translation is CASSLGGFLYNEQFF.

CDR3: CASTHGGYEQYF. Written as DNA, the CDR3 is TGTGCCAGCACCCACGGCGGGTACGAGCAGTACTTC. The chain recombines TRBV7-9 with TRBJ2-7; D perhaps matches TRBD2 (5 bases). CDR3 size: 12 residues. V was clipped by 7 bases and J by 4 bases, with 11 bases between them. Germline V lookup: CDR1 SEHNR, CDR2 FQNEAQ (reference sequence).

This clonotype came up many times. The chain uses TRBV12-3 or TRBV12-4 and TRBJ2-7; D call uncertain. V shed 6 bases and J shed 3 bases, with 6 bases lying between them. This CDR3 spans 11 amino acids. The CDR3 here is CASRTGYEQYF. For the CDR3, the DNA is TGTGCCAGCAGAACGGGCTACGAGCAGTACTTC.

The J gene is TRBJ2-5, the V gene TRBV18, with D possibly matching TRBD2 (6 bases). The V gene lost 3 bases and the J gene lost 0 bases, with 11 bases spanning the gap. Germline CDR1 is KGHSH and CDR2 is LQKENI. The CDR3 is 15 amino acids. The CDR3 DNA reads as TGTGCCAGCTCACCCAGACTAGGGGACCAAGAGACCCAGTACTTC. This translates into CASSPRLGDQETQYF.

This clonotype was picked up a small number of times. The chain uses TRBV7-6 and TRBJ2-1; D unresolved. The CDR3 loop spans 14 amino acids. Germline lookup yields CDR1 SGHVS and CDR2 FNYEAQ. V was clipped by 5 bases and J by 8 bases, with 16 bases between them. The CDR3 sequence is CASSAGWNIDEQFF. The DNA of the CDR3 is TGTGCCAGCAGCGCCGGTTGGAATATCGATGAGCAGTTCTTC.

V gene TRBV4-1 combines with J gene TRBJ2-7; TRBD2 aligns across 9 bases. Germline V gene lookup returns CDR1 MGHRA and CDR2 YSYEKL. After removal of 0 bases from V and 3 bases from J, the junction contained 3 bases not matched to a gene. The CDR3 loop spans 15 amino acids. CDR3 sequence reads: CASSQEGAGGYEQYF. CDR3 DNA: TGCGCCAGCAGCCAAGAAGGAGCGGGGGGCTACGAGCAGTACTTC.

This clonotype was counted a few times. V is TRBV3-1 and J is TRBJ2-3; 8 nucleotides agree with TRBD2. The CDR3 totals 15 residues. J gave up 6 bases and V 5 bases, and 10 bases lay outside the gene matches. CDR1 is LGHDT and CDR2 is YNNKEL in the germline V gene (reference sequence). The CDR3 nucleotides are TGTGCCAGCAGCAAACTAGCGGTACCACCGGATACGCAGTATTTT. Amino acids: CASSKLAVPPDTQYF.

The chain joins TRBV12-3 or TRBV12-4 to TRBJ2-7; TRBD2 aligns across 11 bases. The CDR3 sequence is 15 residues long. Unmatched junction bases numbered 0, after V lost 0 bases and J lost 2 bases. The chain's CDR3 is CASSLASGGAYEQYV. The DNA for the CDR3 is TGTGCCAGCAGTTTAGCTAGCGGGGGGGCCTACGAGCAGTACGTC.

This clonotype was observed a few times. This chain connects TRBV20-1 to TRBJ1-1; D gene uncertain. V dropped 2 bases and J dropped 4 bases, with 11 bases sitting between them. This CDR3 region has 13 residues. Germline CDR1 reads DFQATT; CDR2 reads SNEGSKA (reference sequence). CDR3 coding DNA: TGCAGTGCTAGAATGCCGGGCGTCACTGAAGCTTTCTTT. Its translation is CSARMPGVTEAFF.

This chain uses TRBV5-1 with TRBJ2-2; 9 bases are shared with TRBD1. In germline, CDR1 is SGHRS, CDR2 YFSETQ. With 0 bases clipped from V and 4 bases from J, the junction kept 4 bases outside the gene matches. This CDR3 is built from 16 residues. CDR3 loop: CASSLETGGSTGELFF. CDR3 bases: TGCGCCAGCAGCTTGGAGACAGGGGGGAGCACCGGGGAGCTGTTTTTT.

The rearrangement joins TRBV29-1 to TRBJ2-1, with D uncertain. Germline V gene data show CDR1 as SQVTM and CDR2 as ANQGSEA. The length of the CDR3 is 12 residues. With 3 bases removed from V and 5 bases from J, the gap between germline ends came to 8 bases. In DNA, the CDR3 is TGCAGCGTTGAGGCAACGAACAATGAGCAGTTCTTC. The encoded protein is CSVEATNNEQFF.

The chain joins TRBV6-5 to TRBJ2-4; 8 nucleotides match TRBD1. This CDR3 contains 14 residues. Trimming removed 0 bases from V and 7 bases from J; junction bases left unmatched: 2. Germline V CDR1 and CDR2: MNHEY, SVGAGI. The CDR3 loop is CASSYSTGVNIQYF. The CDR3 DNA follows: TGTGCCAGCAGTTACTCGACAGGGGTGAACATTCAGTACTTC.

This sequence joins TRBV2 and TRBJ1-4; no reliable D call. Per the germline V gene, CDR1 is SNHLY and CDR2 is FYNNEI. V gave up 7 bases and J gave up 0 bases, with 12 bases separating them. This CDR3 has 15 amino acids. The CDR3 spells CASMKATATNEKLFF. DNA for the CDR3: TGTGCCAGCATGAAGGCAACAGCAACTAATGAAAAACTGTTTTTT.

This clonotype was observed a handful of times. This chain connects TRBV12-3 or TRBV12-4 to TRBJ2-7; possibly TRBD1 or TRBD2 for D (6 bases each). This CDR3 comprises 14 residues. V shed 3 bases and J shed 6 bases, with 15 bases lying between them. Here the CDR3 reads CASSFGGRGPEQYF. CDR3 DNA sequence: TGTGCCAGCAGTTTTGGGGGTCGGGGGCCCGAGCAGTACTTC.

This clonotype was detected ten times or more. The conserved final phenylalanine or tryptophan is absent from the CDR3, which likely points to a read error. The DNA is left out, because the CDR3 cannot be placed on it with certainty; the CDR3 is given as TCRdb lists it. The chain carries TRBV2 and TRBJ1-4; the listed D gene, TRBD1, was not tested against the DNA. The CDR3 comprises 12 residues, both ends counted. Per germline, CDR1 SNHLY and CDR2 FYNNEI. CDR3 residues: CASRPGQGSYLV.

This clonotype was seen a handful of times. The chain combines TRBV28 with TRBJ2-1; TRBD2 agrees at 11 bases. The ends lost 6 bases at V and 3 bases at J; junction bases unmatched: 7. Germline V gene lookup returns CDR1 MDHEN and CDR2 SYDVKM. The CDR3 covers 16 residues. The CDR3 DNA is TGTGCCAGCAGACCGATAACTAGCGGGGGCTACAATGAGCAGTTCTTC. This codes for CASRPITSGGYNEQFF. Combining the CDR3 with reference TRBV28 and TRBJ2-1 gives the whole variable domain DVKVTQSSRYLVKRTGEKVFLECVQDMDHENMFWYRQDPGLGLRLIYFSYDVKMKEKGDIPEGYSVSREKKERFSLILESASTNQTSMYLCASRPITSGGYNEQFFGPGTRLTVL.

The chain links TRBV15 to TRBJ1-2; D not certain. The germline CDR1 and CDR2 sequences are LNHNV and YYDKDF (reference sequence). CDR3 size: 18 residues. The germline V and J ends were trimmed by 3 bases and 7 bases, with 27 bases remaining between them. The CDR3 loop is CATSSLEGELGWFLGYTF. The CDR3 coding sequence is TGTGCCACCAGCAGCCTGGAGGGTGAACTGGGCTGGTTTCTTGGCTACACCTTC.

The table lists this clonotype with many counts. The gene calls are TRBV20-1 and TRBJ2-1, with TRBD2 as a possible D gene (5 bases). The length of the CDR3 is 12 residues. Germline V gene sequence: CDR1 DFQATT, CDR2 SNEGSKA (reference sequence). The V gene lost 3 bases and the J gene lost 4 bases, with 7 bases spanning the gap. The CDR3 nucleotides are TGCAGTGCTAGGCTAGCTTACAATGAGCAGTTCTTC. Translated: CSARLAYNEQFF.

CDR3 protein: CATSLGIRETQYF. The CDR3 nucleotides read TGCGCCACCTCCCTCGGGATTCGAGAGACCCAGTACTTC. The rearrangement links TRBV5-1 to TRBJ2-5; maybe TRBD2 (5 bases). Germline V gene lookup returns CDR1 SGHRS and CDR2 YFSETQ. The V gene lost 9 bases and the J gene lost 4 bases, with 16 bases spanning the gap. The CDR3 runs to 13 residues.

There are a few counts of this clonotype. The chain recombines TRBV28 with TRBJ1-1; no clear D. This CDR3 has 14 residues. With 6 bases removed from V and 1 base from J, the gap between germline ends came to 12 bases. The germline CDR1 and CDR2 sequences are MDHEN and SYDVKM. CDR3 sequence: CASRIGTKNTEAFF. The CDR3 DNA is TGTGCCAGCAGAATCGGTACAAAGAACACTGAAGCTTTCTTT.

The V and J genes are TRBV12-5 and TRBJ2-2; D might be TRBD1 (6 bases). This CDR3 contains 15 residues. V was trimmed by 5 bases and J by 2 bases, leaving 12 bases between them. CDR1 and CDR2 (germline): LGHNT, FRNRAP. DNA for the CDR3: TGTGCTAGTGGTCTAACAGGGACAAACACCGGGGAGCTGTTTTTT. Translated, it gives CASGLTGTNTGELFF.

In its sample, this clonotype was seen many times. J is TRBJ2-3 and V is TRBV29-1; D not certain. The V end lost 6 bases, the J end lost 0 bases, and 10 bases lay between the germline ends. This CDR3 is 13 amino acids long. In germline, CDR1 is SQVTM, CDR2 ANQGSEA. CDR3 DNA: TGCAGCGTCACCGCCGGCAGCACAGATACGCAGTATTTT. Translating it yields CSVTAGSTDTQYF.